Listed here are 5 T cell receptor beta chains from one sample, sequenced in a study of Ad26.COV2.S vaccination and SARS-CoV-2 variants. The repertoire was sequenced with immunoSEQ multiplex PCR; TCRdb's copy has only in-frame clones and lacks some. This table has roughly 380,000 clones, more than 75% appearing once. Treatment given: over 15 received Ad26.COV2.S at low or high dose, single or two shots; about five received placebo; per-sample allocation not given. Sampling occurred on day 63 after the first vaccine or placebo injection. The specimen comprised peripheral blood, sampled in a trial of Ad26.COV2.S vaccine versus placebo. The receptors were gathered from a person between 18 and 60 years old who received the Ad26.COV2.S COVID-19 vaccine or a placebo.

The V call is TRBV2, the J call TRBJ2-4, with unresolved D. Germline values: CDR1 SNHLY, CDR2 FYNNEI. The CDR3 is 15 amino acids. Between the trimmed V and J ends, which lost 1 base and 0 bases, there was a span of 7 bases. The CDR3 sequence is CASSEERLAKNIQYF. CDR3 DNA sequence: TGTGCCAGCAGTGAAGAACGGCTAGCCAAAAACATTCAGTACTTC.

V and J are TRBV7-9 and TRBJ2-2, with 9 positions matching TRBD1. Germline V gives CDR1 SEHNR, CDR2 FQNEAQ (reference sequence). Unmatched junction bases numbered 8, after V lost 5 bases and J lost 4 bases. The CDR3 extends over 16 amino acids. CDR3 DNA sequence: TGTGCCAGCAGCCCCTCCACAGGGGGCGTCACCGGGGAGCTGTTTTTT. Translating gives CASSPSTGGVTGELFF.

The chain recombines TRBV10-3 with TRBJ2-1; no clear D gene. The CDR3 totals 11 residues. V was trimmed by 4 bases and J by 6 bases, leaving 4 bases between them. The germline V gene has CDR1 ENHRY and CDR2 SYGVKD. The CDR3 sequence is CAISGSNEQFF. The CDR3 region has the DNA TGTGCCATCAGTGGTAGCAATGAGCAGTTCTTC.

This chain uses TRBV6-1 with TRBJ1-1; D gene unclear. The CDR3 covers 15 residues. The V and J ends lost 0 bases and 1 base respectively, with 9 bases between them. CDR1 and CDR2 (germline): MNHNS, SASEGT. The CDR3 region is CASSEAMGKNTEAFF. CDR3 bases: TGTGCCAGCAGTGAAGCGATGGGAAAGAACACTGAAGCTTTCTTT.

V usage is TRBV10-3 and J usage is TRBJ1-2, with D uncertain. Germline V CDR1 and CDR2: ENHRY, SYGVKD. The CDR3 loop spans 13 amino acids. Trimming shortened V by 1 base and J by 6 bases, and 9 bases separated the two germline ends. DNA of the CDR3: TGTGCCATCAGTGAGTTCCCCGGGGATGGCTACACCTTC. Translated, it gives CAISEFPGDGYTF.